These T cell receptor beta chains were read from a single sample in a study of Graves' ophthalmopathy and Graves' hyperthyroidism. Using its own MiXCR run on the multiplex PCR reads, TCRdb lists one record per CDR3 protein. The sample lists about 740,000 distinct CDR3 sequences; approximately 40% were seen once. The sequenced material came from peripheral blood. The receptors shown here come from an adult man with Graves' ophthalmopathy. Both conserved end residues are part of each CDR3. The D gene is left open where the match is weak. Not all rows give a size; the values are once, few, many and, for expanded clones, a class.

size | J | length | V | D | CDR3 | DNA
- | TRBJ1-1 | 15 | TRBV10-1 | - | CASSEGRGLNTKAFF | TGCGCCAGCAGTGAGGGTCGAGGGCTAAACACTAAAGCTTTCTTT
- | TRBJ2-7 | 13 | TRBV2 | - | CASKFSGAYEQYF | TGTGCCAGCAAGTTCTCTGGGGCTTACGAGCAGTACTTC
- | TRBJ1-6 | 16 | TRBV7-9 | TRBD1 | CASSTRQGDANSPLHF | TGTGCCAGCAGCACAAGACAGGGGGACGCCAATTCACCCCTCCACTTT
- | TRBJ1-5 | 13 | TRBV29-1 | - | CASSQDWGQPQHF | TGCGCCAGCAGCCAAGATTGGGGGCAGCCCCAGCATTTT
- | TRBJ2-5 | 15 | TRBV7-6 | TRBD1 | CASSLSGQQQETQYF | TGTGCCAGCAGCTTATCGGGACAGCAACAAGAGACCCAGTACTTC
many | TRBJ2-6 | 16 | TRBV29-1 | - | CSVEDPGRGGANVLTF | TGCAGCGTTGAAGATCCAGGGCGGGGAGGGGCCAACGTCCTGACTTTC
- | TRBJ2-7 | 13 | TRBV20-1 | - | CSARDSLSYEQYF | TGCAGTGCTAGAGACTCACTCTCCTACGAGCAGTACTTC
- | TRBJ1-4 | 13 | TRBV29-1 | TRBD1 | CSSTDRGFGKLFF | TGCAGCTCAACGGACAGGGGTTTCGGGAAACTGTTTTTT
many | TRBJ2-6 | 15 | TRBV7-2 | - | CASSLSHGGANVLTF | TGTGCCAGCAGCTTAAGTCATGGTGGGGCCAACGTCCTGACTTTC
many | TRBJ1-5 | 16 | TRBV2 | - | CASSEGGRRMEQPQHF | TGTGCCAGCAGTGAAGGGGGCAGGCGGATGGAACAGCCCCAGCATTTT
few | TRBJ2-5 | 12 | TRBV10-3 | - | CAISDATETQYF | TGTGCCATCAGTGACGCAACGGAGACCCAGTACTTC
few | TRBJ1-1 | 13 | TRBV6-2/TRBV6-3 | TRBD1 | CASYRGLDTEAFF | TGTGCCAGCTACAGGGGGCTTGACACTGAAGCTTTCTTT
few | TRBJ1-5 | 14 | TRBV20-1 | TRBD1 | CSAHSDRGNQPQHF | TGCAGTGCTCACTCAGACAGGGGCAATCAGCCCCAGCATTTT
few | TRBJ2-2 | 15 | TRBV7-9 | TRBD1 | CASSRQGPRTGELFF | TGTGCCAGCAGCAGACAGGGTCCGAGGACCGGGGAGCTGTTTTTT
few | TRBJ2-7 | 15 | TRBV20-1 | TRBD1 | CSARRGTGNSDEQYF | TGCAGTGCTCGACGAGGGACAGGGAACTCGGACGAGCAGTACTTC
many | TRBJ1-5 | 14 | TRBV20-1 | - | CSAGSRDTYQPQHF | TGCAGTGCTGGGAGCCGGGACACATATCAGCCCCAGCATTTT
many | TRBJ1-5 | 16 | TRBV2 | TRBD1 | CASSGGQGNSNQPQHF | TGTGCCAGCAGTGGGGGACAGGGGAATAGCAATCAGCCCCAGCATTTT
many | TRBJ1-2 | 12 | TRBV10-3 | - | CAISDSKYGYTF | TGTGCCATCAGTGATTCCAAATATGGCTACACCTTC
- | TRBJ1-2 | 13 | TRBV11-2 | - | CASSPPGANGYTF | TGTGCCAGCAGCCCCCCAGGGGCTAATGGCTACACCTTC
- | TRBJ1-5 | 19 | TRBV11-3 | TRBD1 | CASSLRGQGSDFGNQPQHF | TGTGCCAGCAGCCTAAGGGGACAGGGGAGCGATTTTGGCAATCAGCCCCAGCATTTT
few | TRBJ1-1 | 14 | TRBV20-1 | - | CSARGLTGNTEAFF | TGCAGTGCTAGAGGATTAACAGGGAACACTGAAGCTTTCTTT
few | TRBJ2-7 | 11 | TRBV10-3 | - | CASKNKGPQYF | TGTGCCAGCAAAAATAAGGGACCCCAGTACTTC
- | TRBJ1-1 | 14 | TRBV4-1 | - | CASSQLGGHTEAFF | TGCGCCAGCAGCCAACTCGGCGGGCATACTGAAGCTTTCTTT
many | TRBJ1-2 | 14 | TRBV20-1 | TRBD1 | CSAEPDRVTRGYTF | TGCAGTGCTGAACCCGACAGGGTAACTAGGGGCTACACCTTC
- | TRBJ2-2 | 15 | TRBV19 | - | CASSPRTDSTGELFF | TGTGCCAGTAGTCCGCGGACGGATTCCACCGGGGAGCTGTTTTTT
- | TRBJ1-6 | 12 | TRBV20-1 | - | CSARDGRTPLHF | TGCAGTGCTAGAGATGGCAGGACACCCCTCCACTTT
many | TRBJ1-6 | 15 | TRBV6-5 | - | CASTSIQAANSPLHF | TGTGCCAGCACCTCCATACAGGCGGCGAATTCACCCCTCCACTTT
- | TRBJ1-5 | 22 | TRBV7-3 | - | CASSFYICSASPGGWGNQPQHF | -
many | TRBJ2-5 | 15 | TRBV10-3 | TRBD2 | CAIRAGAAFQETQYF | TGTGCCATCAGGGCGGGAGCAGCTTTCCAAGAGACCCAGTACTTC
few | TRBJ2-3 | 17 | TRBV7-9 | TRBD1 | CASSLPGQGTSTDTQYF | TGTGCCAGCAGCTTACCGGGACAGGGAACTAGCACAGATACGCAGTATTTT